This T cell receptor beta chain is drawn from a study of T-cell reconstitution after alpha-beta-depleted transplantation in children. Using unique molecular identifiers, the investigators prepared the TCRbeta library. TCRdb fed the PCR reads into MiXCR, producing one record per CDR3 protein. The table includes 150,000 to 200,000 distinct CDR3 sequences, about 6.4% detected once. This clonotype has ten or more counts. The source of this sequence is a human donor who donated a stem cell graft to a child with Wiskott-Aldrich syndrome. The source was PBMCs from the stem cell graft donor, collected from the stem cell graft.

The CDR3 nucleotides are TGTGCCAGCAGCTTGCCGACACGAAATACGCAGTATTTT. It encodes CASSLPTRNTQYF. V usage is TRBV5-5 and J usage is TRBJ2-3; D is undetermined. CDR1 is SGHKS, CDR2 YYEKEE, per germline (reference sequence). V lost 1 base, J lost 7 bases, and 10 bases lay in between. The CDR3 covers 13 residues.